This T cell receptor (beta chain) was found in a study of response to subunit inactivated influenza vaccine. Study conclusions and caveats: Authors proposed each seasonal influenza vaccination draws in few new T cells.

The CDR3 is 15 residues long. Germline assignment: CDR1 MDHEN and CDR2 SYDVKM. V lost 2 bases and J 6 bases, leaving 15 bases between the germline ends. This clonotype was picked up many times. Its antigen is undetermined. TCRdb passed the RT-PCR reads through MiXCR, listing each CDR3 protein once. The repertoire holds about 160,000 distinct CDR3 sequences, with about 10% as singletons. The clonotype originates from a man aged 50 to 75 who received an inactivated influenza vaccine. The sequencing here drew on CD8+ T cells sorted from PBMCs, taken around 2 years after vaccination. The chain links TRBV28 to TRBJ2-3; maybe TRBD2 (5 bases). DNA of the CDR3: TGTGCCAGCAGTTTAACCAGGACTGAGTCGGATACGCAGTATTTT. Its protein is CASSLTRTESDTQYF.